The 5 T cell receptor beta chains below come from one sample, sequenced in a study of T cell repertoires in cytomegalovirus infection. In TCRdb, the reads were re-called with MiXCR into one record per CDR3 protein. This sample has 370,000 or so distinct CDR3 sequences, with roughly 34% found just once. The antigens of these receptors remain unknown. The sequencing used cultured PBMCs, collected from culture after CMV antigen stimulation. The source is a human donor in good health (CMV status not recorded). Some clones in this sample may be carry-over from other donors' samples.

The chain couples TRBV6-6 to TRBJ1-5; TRBD1 matches 7 bases. Per the germline V gene, CDR1 is MNHNY and CDR2 is SVGAGI (reference sequence). This CDR3 spans 15 amino acids. Germline trimming cut 0 bases from V and 4 bases from J; bases unmatched to any gene: 3. The CDR3 DNA reads as TGTGCCAGCAGTTACTCGGGACAGATAAATCAGCCCCAGCATTTT. As protein: CASSYSGQINQPQHF.

The chain joins TRBV4-1 to TRBJ2-2, with 13 bases matching TRBD2. There are 15 residues in the CDR3. Losses at the gene ends were 4 bases for V and 8 bases for J; bases not matched to a gene: 4. Germline-derived CDR1 and CDR2 are MGHRA and YSYEKL. The CDR3 sequence is CASSPGTSGTGELFF. The CDR3 DNA reads TGCGCCAGCAGCCCGGGGACTAGCGGGACTGGGGAGCTGTTTTTT.

The chain recombines TRBV12-3 or TRBV12-4 with TRBJ2-3, with 10 bases fitting TRBD2. V lost 4 bases, J lost 7 bases, and 20 bases stayed unmatched. CDR3 length equals 19 residues. CDR3 coding DNA: TGTGCCAGCAGTTCCCTGACAGGACTAGCGGAGGGGGGGCTGAATACGCAGTATTTT. It codes for CASSSLTGLAEGGLNTQYF.

The rearrangement uses TRBV28 and TRBJ2-1, with a tentative D call TRBD1 (6 bases). The V end was cut by 7 bases, the J end by 5 bases, with 15 bases between. The CDR3 is made up of 14 amino acids. The germline gives CDR1 MDHEN, CDR2 SYDVKM. The CDR3 loop reads CASKDSQDHNEQFF. CDR3 sequence (DNA): TGTGCCAGCAAGGACAGTCAGGATCACAATGAGCAGTTCTTC.

Notes on this clonotype: Given a much more abundant clone one base away, this may be a read error. This sequence joins TRBV15 and TRBJ1-5, with D possibly being TRBD1 (5 bases). Germline-derived CDR1 and CDR2 are LNHNV and YYDKDF (reference sequence). The CDR3 has 14 residues. The DNA for the CDR3 is TGTGTCACCAGCAGAGGAGGGGTTAATCAGCCCCAGCATTTT. The encoded protein is CVTSRGGVNQPQHF.